This T cell receptor (beta chain) stems from a study of blood T cell repertoires in COVID-19. Study-wide context: Acute-phase and convalescent COVID-19 samples originated in the United States, Italy and Spain. Sample material is recorded as cDNA or gDNA derived from T cells, B-cell-depleted T cells, or PBMCs.

As handled by the study authors: Quantification of nucleated cells was approximated via reference gene primer amplification. Libraries were prepared by immunoSEQ multiplex PCR; TCRdb keeps only in-frame clonotypes and omits some of them. The V and J calls and clone size were taken over from that table, and D and trimming were inferred from the DNA. The data show some 220,000 clones, around 84% seen once. CDR1 is SGHVS, CDR2 FNYEAQ, per germline. This CDR3 region has 11 residues. V was pared by 6 bases and J by 2 bases, with 5 bases between. The specimen sequenced was peripheral blood. This TCR was sampled from a man aged 45-65 years with active or convalescent COVID-19. The chain carries TRBV7-6 and TRBJ2-7; D is undetermined. The CDR3 DNA sequence: TGTGCCAGCAGTTCCGCCTACGAGCAGTACTTC. Translated, it gives CASSSAYEQYF.